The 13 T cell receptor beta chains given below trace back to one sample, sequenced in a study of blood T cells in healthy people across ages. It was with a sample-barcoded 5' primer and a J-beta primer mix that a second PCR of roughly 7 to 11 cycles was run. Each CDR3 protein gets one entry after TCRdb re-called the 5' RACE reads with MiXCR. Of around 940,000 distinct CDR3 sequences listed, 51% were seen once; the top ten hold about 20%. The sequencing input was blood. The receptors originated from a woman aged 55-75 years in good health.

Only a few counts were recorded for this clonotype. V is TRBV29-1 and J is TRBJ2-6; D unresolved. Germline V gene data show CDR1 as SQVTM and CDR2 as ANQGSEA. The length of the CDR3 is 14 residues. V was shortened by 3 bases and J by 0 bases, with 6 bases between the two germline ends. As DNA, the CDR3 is TGCAGCGTTGACGGGTCCTCTGGGGCCAACGTCCTGACTTTC. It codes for CSVDGSSGANVLTF.

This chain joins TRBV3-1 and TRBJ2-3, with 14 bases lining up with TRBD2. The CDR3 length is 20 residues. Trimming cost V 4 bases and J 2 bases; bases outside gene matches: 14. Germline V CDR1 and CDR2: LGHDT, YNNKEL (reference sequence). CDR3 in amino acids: CASSPGLAGVLSPPTDTQYF. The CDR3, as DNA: TGTGCCAGCAGCCCGGGACTAGCGGGAGTCTTAAGTCCCCCCACAGATACGCAGTATTTT.

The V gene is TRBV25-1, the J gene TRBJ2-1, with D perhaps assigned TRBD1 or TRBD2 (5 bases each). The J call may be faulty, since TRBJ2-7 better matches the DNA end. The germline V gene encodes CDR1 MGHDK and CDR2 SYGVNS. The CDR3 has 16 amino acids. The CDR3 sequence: CASSDPGQWAYNEQYF. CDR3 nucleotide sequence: TGTGCCAGCAGTGACCCGGGGCAGTGGGCCTACAATGAGCAGTACTTC.

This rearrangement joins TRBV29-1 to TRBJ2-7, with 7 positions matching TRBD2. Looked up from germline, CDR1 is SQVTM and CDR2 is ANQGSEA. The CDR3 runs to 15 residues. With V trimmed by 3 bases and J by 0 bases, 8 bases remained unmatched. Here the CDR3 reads CSVEDGRESSYEQYF. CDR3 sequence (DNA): TGCAGCGTTGAGGATGGGCGGGAGAGCTCCTACGAGCAGTACTTC.

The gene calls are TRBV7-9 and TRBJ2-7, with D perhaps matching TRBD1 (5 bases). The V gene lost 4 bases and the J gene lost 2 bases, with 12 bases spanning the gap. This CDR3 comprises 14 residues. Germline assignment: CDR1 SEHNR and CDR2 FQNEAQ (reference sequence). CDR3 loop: CASSYTGRTYEQYF. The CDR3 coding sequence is TGTGCCAGCAGCTACACAGGCAGAACCTACGAGCAGTACTTC. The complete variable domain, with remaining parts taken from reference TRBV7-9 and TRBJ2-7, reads DTGVSQNPRHKITKRGQNVTFRCDPISEHNRLYWYRQTLGQGPEFLTYFQNEAQLEKSRLLSDRFSAERPKGSFSTLEIQRTEQGDSAMYLCASSYTGRTYEQYFGPGTRLTVT.

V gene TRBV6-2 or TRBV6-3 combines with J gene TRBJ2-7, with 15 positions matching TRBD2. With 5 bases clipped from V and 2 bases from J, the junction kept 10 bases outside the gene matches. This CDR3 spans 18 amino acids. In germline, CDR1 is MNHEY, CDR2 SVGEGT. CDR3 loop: CASSQFPGLAGGPYEQYF. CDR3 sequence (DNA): TGTGCCAGCAGTCAATTTCCGGGACTAGCGGGAGGACCCTACGAGCAGTACTTC.

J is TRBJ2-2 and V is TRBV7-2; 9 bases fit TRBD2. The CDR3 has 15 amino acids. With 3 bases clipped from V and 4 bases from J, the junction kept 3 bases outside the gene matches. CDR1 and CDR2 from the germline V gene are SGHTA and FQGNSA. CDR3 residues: CASSFLAGITGELFF. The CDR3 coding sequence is TGTGCCAGCAGCTTCCTAGCGGGAATCACCGGGGAGCTGTTTTTT. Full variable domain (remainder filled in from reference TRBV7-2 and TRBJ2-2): GAGVSQSPSNKVTEKGKDVELRCDPISGHTALYWYRQSLGQGLEFLIYFQGNSAPDKSGLPSDRFSAERTGGSVSTLTIQRTQQEDSAVYLCASSFLAGITGELFFGEGSRLTVL.

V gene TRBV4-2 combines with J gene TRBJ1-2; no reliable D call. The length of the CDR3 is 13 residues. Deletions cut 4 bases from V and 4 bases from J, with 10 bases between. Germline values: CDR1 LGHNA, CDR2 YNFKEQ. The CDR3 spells CASSPWSGYGYTF. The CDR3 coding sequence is TGTGCCAGCAGCCCGTGGAGCGGCTATGGCTACACCTTC.

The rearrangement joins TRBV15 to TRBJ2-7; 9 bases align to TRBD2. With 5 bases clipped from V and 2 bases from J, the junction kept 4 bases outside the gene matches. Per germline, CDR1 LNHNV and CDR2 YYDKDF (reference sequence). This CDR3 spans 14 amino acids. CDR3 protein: CATSGSGRPYEQYF. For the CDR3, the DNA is TGTGCCACCAGCGGTAGCGGGAGACCCTACGAGCAGTACTTC.

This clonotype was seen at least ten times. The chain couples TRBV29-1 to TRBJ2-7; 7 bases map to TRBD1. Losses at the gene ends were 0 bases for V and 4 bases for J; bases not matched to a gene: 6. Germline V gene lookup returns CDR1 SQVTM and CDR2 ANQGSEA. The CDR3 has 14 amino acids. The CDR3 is CSVEDRGFAYEQYF. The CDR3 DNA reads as TGCAGCGTTGAAGACAGGGGGTTCGCGTACGAGCAGTACTTC.

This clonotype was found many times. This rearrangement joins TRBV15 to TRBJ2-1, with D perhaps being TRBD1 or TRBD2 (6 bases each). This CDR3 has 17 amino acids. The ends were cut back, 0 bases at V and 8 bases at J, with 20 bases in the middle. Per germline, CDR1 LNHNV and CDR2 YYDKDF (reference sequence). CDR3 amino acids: CATSRDMGGLASDEQFF. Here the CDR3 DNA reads TGTGCCACCAGCAGAGATATGGGGGGCCTAGCGTCCGATGAGCAGTTCTTC.

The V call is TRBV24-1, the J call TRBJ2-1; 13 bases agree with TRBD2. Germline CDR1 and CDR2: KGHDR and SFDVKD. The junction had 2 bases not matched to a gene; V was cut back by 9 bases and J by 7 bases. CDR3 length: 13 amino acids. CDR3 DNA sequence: TGTGCCACCGGGACTAGCGGGACTAATGAGCAGTTCTTC. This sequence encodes CATGTSGTNEQFF.

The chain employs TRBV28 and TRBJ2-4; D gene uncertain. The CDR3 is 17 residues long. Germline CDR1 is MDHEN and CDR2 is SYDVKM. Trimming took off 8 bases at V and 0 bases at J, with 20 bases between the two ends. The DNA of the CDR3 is TGTGCCAGCGCTTCACTGTTGGTGACTCTAGCCAAAAACATTCAGTACTTC. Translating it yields CASASLLVTLAKNIQYF.